Below, one TCR beta chain is given with its context. This entry belongs to a study of T cells in Graves' hyperthyroidism and ophthalmopathy. Amplification of TCR beta CDR3 regions was performed using RNA transcripts as template. When the TCR CDR3 underwent first-round RT-PCR, the HTBI primer set was used. TCRdb recomputed calls from the multiplex PCR reads with MiXCR, one row per CDR3 protein. The data contain 750,000 to 950,000 distinct CDR3 sequences, 35% to 45% of them singletons. Uncontrolled infection, other autoimmune disease, pregnancy or lactation barred patients from enrollment. The germline V gene encodes CDR1 ENHRY and CDR2 SYGVKD. This CDR3 is built from 12 residues. Trimming pared 10 bases from V and 10 bases from J, leaving 17 bases between.

The clonotype originates from a man aged 18 to 30 with Graves' hyperthyroidism. The chain combines TRBV10-3 with TRBJ1-3; possibly TRBD1 for D (6 bases). The sample consisted of blood. The CDR3 DNA sequence: TGTGCCAGCAGCCAAGGGGGGTATACCATATATTTT. It encodes CASSQGGYTIYF.